Below, 27 T cell receptor beta chains from the same sample are listed, as sequenced in a study of early T cells in non-severe SARS-CoV-2 infection. TCRdb used MiXCR to reprocess the 5' RACE reads, holding one entry per CDR3 protein. The data hold 80,000 to 95,000 distinct CDR3 sequences, with roughly 15% observed a single time. The specimen comprised whole blood, sampled at baseline. The receptors come from an adult who was a healthcare worker with PCR-confirmed SARS-CoV-2 infection or an uninfected control (not recorded which).

As concerns this clonotype: Just one base apart from a much larger clone, this may be a read error. This chain uses TRBV12-3 or TRBV12-4 with TRBJ2-7; D ambiguous. CDR3 length equals 12 residues. The CDR3 nucleotides read TGTGCCAGCAGTTTTTGGGGATACGAGCAGCACTTC. It encodes CASSFWGYEQHF.

The V call is TRBV18, the J call TRBJ2-3, with a weak D call TRBD2 (6 bases). This CDR3 contains 16 residues. CDR1 and CDR2 from the germline V gene are KGHSH and LQKENI. The V end lost 5 bases, the J end lost 0 bases, and 15 bases lay between the germline ends. The CDR3 sequence: CASSTSGEYSTDTQYF. The CDR3, as DNA: TGTGCCAGCTCAACCTCGGGGGAGTATAGCACAGATACGCAGTATTTT.

This clonotype was counted at least ten times. V is TRBV5-1 and J is TRBJ2-5, with TRBD1 matching over 7 bases. The V segment lost 5 bases and the J segment 1 base; nucleotides outside the gene matches: 5. CDR1 is SGHRS and CDR2 is YFSETQ in the germline V gene. The CDR3 is 14 amino acids. The CDR3 DNA reads TGCGCCAGCAGAGACAGGGCCCTCCAAGAGACCCAGTACTTC. It translates to CASRDRALQETQYF.

This clonotype was seen repeatedly, ten times or more. One end of the junction fails to match germline, which may point to a read error. This chain joins TRBV6-1 and TRBJ1-2; possibly TRBD1 for D (5 bases). Germline V lookup: CDR1 MNHNS, CDR2 SASEGT. The CDR3 extends over 12 amino acids. DNA of the CDR3: TGCGCCAGCAGTGACAGTAACTATGGCTACACCTTC. Protein: CASSDSNYGYTF.

There are a few counts of this clonotype. This chain uses TRBV14 with TRBJ2-1; D tentatively fits TRBD1 or TRBD2 (6 bases each). With 5 bases removed from V and 4 bases from J, the gap between germline ends came to 9 bases. Germline lookup yields CDR1 SGHDN and CDR2 FVKESK. The CDR3 length is 13 residues. The CDR3 coding sequence is TGTGCCAGCAGCGGGGGGCATTACAATGAGCAGTTCTTC. Residues: CASSGGHYNEQFF.

A few counts support this clonotype. V is TRBV28 and J is TRBJ2-7; 9 nucleotides line up with TRBD1. The CDR3 has 15 amino acids. Germline trimming cut 8 bases from V and 6 bases from J; bases unmatched to any gene: 14. Germline lookup yields CDR1 MDHEN and CDR2 SYDVKM. CDR3 bases: TGTGCCAGCTCCTCATCCGGGACAGGGTGGAGCGAGCAGTACTTC. It specifies CASSSSGTGWSEQYF.

The table lists this clonotype with a few counts. At one end the junction does not follow the germline gene, possibly because of a read error. V and J are TRBV28 and TRBJ2-2; D might be TRBD2 (7 bases). This CDR3 region has 18 residues. Germline lookup yields CDR1 MDHEN and CDR2 SYDVKM. CDR3 protein: CASSLSGGGRSGTGELFF. For the CDR3, the DNA is TGCGCCAGCAGTTTATCGGGGGGCGGGAGAAGCGGCACCGGGGAGCTGTTTTTT.

V usage is TRBV5-1 and J usage is TRBJ2-1; 14 bases are shared with TRBD2. The junction had 9 bases not matched to a gene; V was cut back by 4 bases and J by 9 bases. Germline V lookup: CDR1 SGHRS, CDR2 YFSETQ. This CDR3 is built from 16 residues. The CDR3: CASSPRLAGGHAEQFF. The CDR3 coding sequence is TGCGCCAGCAGCCCCCGACTAGCGGGAGGGCATGCTGAGCAGTTCTTC. Combining the CDR3 with reference TRBV5-1 and TRBJ2-1 gives the whole variable domain KAGVTQTPRYLIKTRGQQVTLSCSPISGHRSVSWYQQTPGQGLQFLFEYFSETQRNKGNFPGRFSGRQFSNSRSEMNVSTLELGDSALYLCASSPRLAGGHAEQFFGPGTRLTVL.

V and J are TRBV7-3 and TRBJ2-3, with TRBD2 as a possible D gene (5 bases). CDR1 is SGHTA and CDR2 is FQGTGA in the germline V gene. V lost 8 bases, J lost 5 bases, and 14 bases lay in between. CDR3 length equals 13 residues. The CDR3 here is CASAGEGQDTQYF. The CDR3 DNA reads TGTGCCAGCGCCGGGGAAGGTCAAGATACGCAGTATTTT.

In this sample, this clonotype turned up a few times. The chain is built from TRBV27 and TRBJ2-2; no clear D. This CDR3 region has 14 residues. V lost 6 bases to trimming and J lost 3 bases, with 11 bases between them. Per germline, CDR1 MNHEY and CDR2 SMNVEV (reference sequence). The CDR3 is CASRRTDYTGELFF. The DNA of the CDR3 is TGTGCCAGCAGGCGGACGGATTACACCGGGGAGCTGTTTTTT.

This clonotype was detected many times. The chain links TRBV7-2 to TRBJ2-7, with a tentative D call TRBD1 (6 bases). Deletions cut 5 bases from V and 7 bases from J, with 18 bases between. The germline V gene has CDR1 SGHTA and CDR2 FQGNSA. The CDR3 totals 14 residues. In DNA, the CDR3 is TGTGCCAGCAGCCCCCGCGCAGGGGTGAAGGAGCAGTACTTC. Encoded protein: CASSPRAGVKEQYF. The whole variable domain, remainder taken from reference TRBV7-2 and TRBJ2-7, is GAGVSQSPSNKVTEKGKDVELRCDPISGHTALYWYRQSLGQGLEFLIYFQGNSAPDKSGLPSDRFSAERTGGSVSTLTIQRTQQEDSAVYLCASSPRAGVKEQYFGPGTRLTVT.

This chain uses TRBV29-1 with TRBJ1-2; D call uncertain. Germline V gives CDR1 SQVTM, CDR2 ANQGSEA. Trimming cost V 2 bases and J 4 bases, with 14 bases left between them. The CDR3 has 14 residues. CDR3 DNA: TGCAGCGTTGAACCGTCCGAAGGCCTCTATGGCTACACCTTC. Its protein product is CSVEPSEGLYGYTF.

The V call is TRBV2, the J call TRBJ2-2; D ambiguous. Germline loops: CDR1 SNHLY, CDR2 FYNNEI. V was trimmed by 8 bases and J by 0 bases, leaving 7 bases between them. This CDR3 contains 13 residues. This chain's CDR3 is CASQNSNTGELFF. DNA of the CDR3: TGTGCCAGCCAAAACTCGAACACCGGGGAGCTGTTTTTT.

The rearrangement uses TRBV4-1 and TRBJ2-7; 11 bases agree with TRBD2. Germline CDR1 is MGHRA and CDR2 is YSYEKL. The CDR3 sequence is 16 residues long. The J segment lost 3 bases and the V segment lost 3 bases, leaving 7 bases of the junction unmatched. DNA of the CDR3: TGCGCCAGCAGCCATCCGGGACTAGCGGCCTTCTACGAGCAGTACTTC. Amino acids: CASSHPGLAAFYEQYF.

The gene calls are TRBV3-1 and TRBJ1-1; D might be TRBD1 (5 bases). V was shortened by 5 bases and J by 6 bases, with 16 bases between the two germline ends. This CDR3 contains 14 residues. Germline lookup yields CDR1 LGHDT and CDR2 YNNKEL (reference sequence). As DNA, the CDR3 is TGTGCCAGCAGCAGTGAGCAGGGCTACCCTGAAGCTTTCTTT. Protein: CASSSEQGYPEAFF.

Only a few counts were recorded for this clonotype. The chain links TRBV3-1 to TRBJ2-4; D may be TRBD1 or TRBD2 (5 bases each). Germline loops: CDR1 LGHDT, CDR2 YNNKEL (reference sequence). The CDR3 contains 17 residues. Trimming pared 1 base from V and 0 bases from J, leaving 13 bases between. CDR3 nucleotide sequence: TGTGCCAGCAGCCAAGTTTCCGGGGCCTCAGCCAAAAACATTCAGTACTTC. It codes for CASSQVSGASAKNIQYF.

This chain joins TRBV4-3 and TRBJ2-2; 8 bases are a match to TRBD1. The CDR3 has 17 amino acids. Trimming cost V 0 bases and J 4 bases; bases outside gene matches: 7. CDR1 and CDR2 from the germline V gene are LGHNA and YSLEER. DNA of the CDR3: TGCGCCAGCAGCCAAGATAGCAGGACAGGGAGCACCGGGGAGCTGTTTTTT. It translates to CASSQDSRTGSTGELFF.

V gene TRBV11-2 combines with J gene TRBJ2-7, with D tentatively TRBD1 (6 bases). Trimming pared 1 base from V and 4 bases from J, leaving 14 bases between. Germline loops: CDR1 SGHAT, CDR2 FQNNGV. The CDR3 runs to 15 residues. The CDR3 DNA is TGTGCCAGCAGCTTAGTGGACAGCCGAATTTACGAGCAGTACTTC. Residues: CASSLVDSRIYEQYF.

V is TRBV7-9 and J is TRBJ2-3, with 10 nucleotides matching TRBD2. The CDR3 covers 16 residues. V lost 5 bases to trimming and J lost 3 bases; unmatched junction nucleotides: 8. CDR1 is SEHNR, CDR2 FQNEAQ, per germline (reference sequence). The CDR3 DNA is TGTGCCAGCAGCCCTCCTAGCGGGAGTGAGACAGATACGCAGTATTTT. Translated, it gives CASSPPSGSETDTQYF.

This clonotype was found once. The chain is built from TRBV11-2 and TRBJ1-3, with D tentatively TRBD1 (6 bases). Germline V gene sequence: CDR1 SGHAT, CDR2 FQNNGV. The CDR3 totals 14 residues. V was pared by 1 base and J by 8 bases, with 12 bases between. The CDR3 DNA follows: TGTGCCAGCAGCTTAGGGGGGCTTCCTCACACCATATATTTT. Its translation is CASSLGGLPHTIYF.

The chain couples TRBV6-2 or TRBV6-3 to TRBJ2-7; possibly TRBD2 for D (6 bases). Trimming left V 2 bases short and J 7 bases short, with 12 bases between. CDR1 MNHEY and CDR2 SVGEGT come from the germline V gene. The CDR3 consists of 13 residues. For the CDR3, the DNA is TGTGCCAGCAGTTACAGAAAGGACTATGAGCAGTACTTC. As protein: CASSYRKDYEQYF.

This sequence joins TRBV29-1 and TRBJ2-3; 8 nucleotides align to TRBD1. Germline V gives CDR1 SQVTM, CDR2 ANQGSEA. This CDR3 spans 15 amino acids. With 6 bases clipped from V and 6 bases from J, the junction kept 14 bases outside the gene matches. CDR3 DNA: TGCAGCGTGGCTCAGTCGGGACAGGTAACCGATACGCAGTATTTT. It codes for CSVAQSGQVTDTQYF.

In its sample, this clonotype was seen a few times. This chain joins TRBV30 and TRBJ1-5, with D perhaps matching TRBD1 (5 bases). The CDR3 is made up of 13 amino acids. Trimming cost V 3 bases and J 3 bases, with 9 bases left between them. Germline CDR1 and CDR2: GTSNPN and SVGIG (reference sequence). CDR3 sequence reads: CAWSGGINQPQHF. The CDR3 DNA is TGTGCCTGGAGCGGGGGTATCAATCAGCCCCAGCATTTT.

This rearrangement joins TRBV6-5 to TRBJ2-7; D is unresolved. V was pared by 5 bases and J by 3 bases, with 14 bases between. Germline CDR1 MNHEY, CDR2 SVGAGI. CDR3 length equals 14 residues. The CDR3 loop is CASSGGLRVYEQYF. Here the CDR3 DNA reads TGTGCCAGCAGTGGCGGTCTGAGAGTCTACGAGCAGTACTTC.

This clonotype was seen only a few times. This chain connects TRBV2 to TRBJ1-1; 9 bases agree with TRBD1. The length of the CDR3 is 14 residues. The V gene's germline CDR1 is SNHLY and CDR2 FYNNEI. V gave up 4 bases and J gave up 4 bases; unmatched junction bases: 4. The CDR3 DNA is TGTGCCAGCAGTGTTAGGACAGGGGCCACTGAAGCTTTCTTT. This encodes CASSVRTGATEAFF.

This clonotype has ten or more counts. The chain has TRBV19 and TRBJ2-3; D might be TRBD2 (5 bases). The CDR3 totals 14 residues. Germline V gene lookup returns CDR1 LNHDA and CDR2 SQIVND (reference sequence). V shed 7 bases and J shed 3 bases, with 14 bases lying between them. The CDR3, as DNA: TGTGCCAGTATGGGGAGAGTTTATACAGATACGCAGTATTTT. Translation gives CASMGRVYTDTQYF.

The rearrangement joins TRBV29-1 to TRBJ1-1; D unresolved. V was pared by 6 bases and J by 3 bases, with 8 bases between. Looked up from germline, CDR1 is SQVTM and CDR2 is ANQGSEA. The CDR3 is 11 residues long. DNA for the CDR3: TGCAGCGTGCGGACTGACACTGAAGCTTTCTTT. Translated, it gives CSVRTDTEAFF.